This TCR beta chain was identified during a study of T cell changes during pregnancy in multiple sclerosis. TCRdb's copy holds only in-frame clones and misses some; the assay was immunoSEQ multiplex PCR. The table shows roughly 42,000 clones, with 80% to 95% occurring only once. CDR3 size: 13 residues. In germline, CDR1 is MDHEN, CDR2 SYDVKM. Unmatched junction bases numbered 3, after V lost 5 bases and J lost 3 bases. Source: CD4+ T cells from peripheral blood mononuclear cells, taken in the second trimester of pregnancy. The TCR sequence derives from a female donor in good health, enrolled as a control in a pregnancy study. The chain links TRBV28 to TRBJ1-2, with 7 bases identical to TRBD1. CDR3 bases: TGTGCCAGCAGTGACGGGACAGACTATGGCTACACCTTC. Its translation: CASSDGTDYGYTF.